The 10 T cell receptor beta chains presented below share a single source sample, sequenced in a study of blood T cell repertoires in COVID-19. Sequenced by immunoSEQ multiplex PCR; TCRdb stores in-frame clones only, minus some. The sample records a few hundred thousand clones, about 90% being singletons. Sequences were obtained from PBMCs or T cells enriched from blood (not recorded which). The receptors derive from a woman aged 55-75 years who had recovered from COVID-19.

CDR3 region: CASSPPSVEQYF. Written as DNA, the CDR3 is TGTGCCAGCAGCCCCCCCAGCGTCGAGCAGTACTTC. V usage is TRBV7-8 and J usage is TRBJ2-7; D gene uncertain. This CDR3 has 12 amino acids. V gave up 5 bases and J gave up 6 bases, with 11 bases separating them. Germline V lookup: CDR1 SGHVS, CDR2 FQNEAQ.

The chain carries TRBV29-1 and TRBJ2-7, with TRBD2 identical over 12 bases. J gave up 3 bases and V 6 bases, and 6 bases lay outside the gene matches. From germline, CDR1 is SQVTM and CDR2 ANQGSEA. The CDR3 covers 14 residues. CDR3 sequence reads: CSVRGLAGLYEQYF. The CDR3 DNA reads as TGCAGCGTCCGAGGACTAGCGGGACTCTACGAGCAGTACTTC.

This chain uses TRBV28 with TRBJ2-3; D not resolved. Germline lookup yields CDR1 MDHEN and CDR2 SYDVKM. The CDR3 is 16 residues long. V was trimmed by 3 bases and J by 2 bases, leaving 15 bases between them. CDR3 sequence (DNA): TGTGCCAGCAGTTTGAGGAGCCTCCAAAACACAGATACGCAGTATTTT. It yields the protein CASSLRSLQNTDTQYF. The full variable domain, with the rest looked up from reference TRBV28 and TRBJ2-3, is DVKVTQSSRYLVKRTGEKVFLECVQDMDHENMFWYRQDPGLGLRLIYFSYDVKMKEKGDIPEGYSVSREKKERFSLILESASTNQTSMYLCASSLRSLQNTDTQYFGPGTRLTVL.

V and J are TRBV6-5 and TRBJ2-7; perhaps TRBD2 as D (6 bases). The V end was cut by 6 bases, the J end by 0 bases, with 9 bases between. The CDR3 has 13 amino acids. Germline V gene lookup returns CDR1 MNHEY and CDR2 SVGAGI. The CDR3 DNA is TGTGCCAGCAGGGAGCGGGCCTCCTACGAGCAGTACTTC. Its translation is CASRERASYEQYF.

The CDR3 loop is CASSLSWETGELFF. The CDR3 coding sequence is TGTGCCAGCAGCTTAAGTTGGGAGACCGGGGAGCTGTTTTTT. The V and J genes are TRBV7-9 and TRBJ2-2; possible D gene TRBD2, 5 bases. V was trimmed by 2 bases and J by 5 bases, leaving 9 bases between them. There are 14 residues in the CDR3. From germline, CDR1 is SEHNR and CDR2 FQNEAQ (reference sequence).

The rearrangement joins TRBV18 to TRBJ2-5, with unresolved D. Per the germline V gene, CDR1 is KGHSH and CDR2 is LQKENI. This CDR3 region has 15 residues. Trimming removed 2 bases at V and 4 bases at J, with 14 bases between. This CDR3 reads CASSPNAVGGETQYF. The CDR3 region has the DNA TGTGCCAGCTCACCAAATGCCGTCGGCGGAGAGACCCAGTACTTC.

The chain links TRBV4-1 to TRBJ2-5; possible D gene TRBD2, 6 bases. The V end lost 5 bases, the J end lost 1 base, and 14 bases lay between the germline ends. The CDR3 contains 15 residues. Germline assignment: CDR1 MGHRA and CDR2 YSYEKL. The CDR3 loop reads CASSGVSGPQETQYF. DNA for the CDR3: TGCGCCAGCAGCGGCGTAAGCGGGCCCCAAGAGACCCAGTACTTC.

The chain employs TRBV15 and TRBJ1-5; maybe TRBD1 (5 bases). The V gene's germline CDR1 is LNHNV and CDR2 YYDKDF (reference sequence). Trimming took 5 bases from V and 0 from J, leaving 11 bases between them. There are 15 residues in the CDR3. The CDR3 sequence is CATSVTGYSNQPQHF. In DNA, the CDR3 is TGTGCCACCAGCGTTACAGGTTATAGCAATCAGCCCCAGCATTTT.

The V call is TRBV24-1, the J call TRBJ2-7, with D tentatively TRBD2 (5 bases). The ends were cut back, 7 bases at V and 3 bases at J, with 18 bases in the middle. This CDR3 has 15 amino acids. Looked up from germline, CDR1 is KGHDR and CDR2 is SFDVKD. This CDR3 reads CATSLGGLADYEQYF. CDR3 nucleotide sequence: TGTGCCACCAGCTTGGGCGGGCTGGCGGACTACGAGCAGTACTTC.

The chain employs TRBV11-3 and TRBJ1-1, with D perhaps matching TRBD1 (6 bases). The CDR3 is 16 residues long. Germline CDR1 and CDR2: SGHNT and YENEEA. V was cut by 0 bases and J by 2 bases, with 13 bases left in between. The CDR3 coding sequence is TGTGCCAGCAGCTTAGATCCAGGGGTACTAAACACTGAAGCTTTCTTT. This codes for CASSLDPGVLNTEAFF. Combining the CDR3 with reference TRBV11-3 and TRBJ1-1 gives the whole variable domain EAGVVQSPRYKIIEKKQPVAFWCNPISGHNTLYWYLQNLGQGPELLIRYENEEAVDDSQLPKDRFSAERLKGVDSTLKIQPAELGDSAVYLCASSLDPGVLNTEAFFGQGTRLTVV.